These T cell receptor beta chains were read from a single sample in a study of radiotherapy plus CTLA-4 blockade in lung cancer. The repertoire was sequenced with immunoSEQ multiplex PCR; TCRdb's copy has only in-frame clones and lacks some. The sample contains roughly 62,000 clones, approximately 77% of which appear only once. Specimen: peripheral blood, collected from a patient treated with radiotherapy plus ipilimumab. The receptors shown here come from a human donor with non-small cell lung cancer who had a complete response to radiotherapy plus ipilimumab. Both conserved end residues are part of each CDR3. The order of the fields is J gene, D gene, V gene, clone size, CDR3 protein, CDR3 DNA. The D gene is left open where the match is weak. Clone size is given for some rows only: seen once, a few or many times, or a class if the clone is expanded.

TRBJ1-5 | - | TRBV12-5 | - | CASGSTAGIGGNQPQHF | TGTGCTAGTGGTTCGACCGCGGGGATAGGAGGCAATCAGCCCCAGCATTTT
TRBJ2-7 | - | TRBV2 | - | CASRLRQGPSSYEQYF | TGTGCCAGCCGGTTGAGGCAGGGACCAAGCTCCTACGAGCAGTACTTC
TRBJ1-5 | TRBD1 | TRBV7-2 | - | CASSWGQPNQPQHF | TGTGCCAGCAGCTGGGGACAGCCTAATCAGCCCCAGCATTTT
TRBJ2-1 | TRBD2 | TRBV11-3 | - | CASSLGVQRDFLEQFF | TGTGCCAGCAGCTTAGGGGTCCAGCGGGATTTTCTAGAGCAGTTCTTC
TRBJ2-7 | - | TRBV5-1 | - | CASSLADQAEQYF | TGCGCCAGCAGCTTGGCCGATCAGGCCGAGCAGTACTTC
TRBJ1-2 | - | TRBV13 | - | CASRSPGRAIGYTF | TGTGCCAGCAGATCCCCGGGCAGGGCGATTGGCTACACCTTC
TRBJ1-2 | TRBD1 | TRBV18 | - | CASSQRQGDNYGYTF | TGTGCCAGCTCACAACGGCAGGGGGACAACTATGGCTACACCTTC
TRBJ2-2 | - | TRBV19 | - | CASTFRTNTGELFF | TGTGCCAGTACCTTTAGGACTAACACCGGGGAGCTGTTTTTT
TRBJ2-5 | TRBD1 | TRBV27 | - | CASSLSRGRETQYF | TGTGCCAGCAGTTTAAGTAGGGGGCGAGAGACCCAGTACTTC
TRBJ2-3 | TRBD2 | TRBV29-1 | few | CSVGSGGFTDTQYF | TGCAGCGTTGGCAGCGGGGGATTCACAGATACGCAGTATTTT
TRBJ1-3 | - | TRBV11-3 | few | CASSLITGGNTIYF | TGTGCCAGCAGCTTAATTACAGGTGGAAACACCATATATTTT
TRBJ1-2 | - | TRBV21-1 | - | CASTIDRYGYTF | TGTGCCAGCACTATCGACAGGTATGGCTACACCTTC
TRBJ2-1 | TRBD2 | TRBV6-4 | - | CASSDSGLAGAGNEQFF | TGTGCCAGCAGTGACTCGGGACTAGCGGGAGCTGGGAATGAGCAGTTCTTC
TRBJ1-4 | TRBD1 | TRBV2 | - | CASRTGANNEKLFF | TGTGCCAGCAGGACAGGGGCTAATAATGAAAAACTGTTTTTT
TRBJ1-3 | TRBD1 | TRBV5-1 | - | CASSYGDSSGNTIYF | TGCGCCAGCAGCTACGGGGACAGCTCTGGAAACACCATATATTTT
TRBJ2-1 | TRBD1 | TRBV4-1 | - | CASSRSQGDRQFF | TGCGCCAGCAGCCGTAGCCAGGGGGATAGGCAGTTCTTC
TRBJ2-1 | TRBD1 | TRBV6-5 | - | CASSRASGGGNEQFF | TGTGCCAGCAGCCGAGCATCAGGGGGCGGGAATGAGCAGTTCTTC
TRBJ1-4 | - | TRBV29-1 | - | CSVETRRGATNEKLFF | TGCAGCGTTGAGACCAGACGGGGTGCAACTAATGAAAAACTGTTTTTT
TRBJ2-1 | - | TRBV15 | few | CATSRPQGRQFF | TGTGCCACCAGCAGACCTCAGGGACGCCAGTTCTTC
TRBJ2-2 | - | TRBV5-1 | - | CASSLDLAAGELFF | TGCGCCAGCAGCTTGGACTTAGCGGCCGGGGAGCTGTTTTTT
TRBJ2-5 | - | TRBV4-1 | - | CASSQVQEETQYF | TGCGCCAGCAGCCAAGTACAGGAAGAGACCCAGTACTTC
TRBJ1-5 | TRBD1 | TRBV19 | - | CASSLRYRGRGGSNQPQHF | TGTGCCAGTAGCCTTCGTTACAGGGGGCGTGGTGGTAGCAATCAGCCCCAGCATTTT
TRBJ1-2 | TRBD1 | TRBV7-8 | few | CASSLTGQPFYGYTF | TGTGCCAGCAGCTTGACGGGACAGCCATTCTATGGCTACACCTTC
TRBJ2-5 | - | TRBV18 | - | CASSPGETQYF | TGTGCCAGCTCACCGGGAGAGACCCAGTACTTC
TRBJ1-2 | - | TRBV29-1 | few | CSVSAPGTIYGYTF | TGCAGCGTCTCCGCTCCCGGGACAATCTATGGCTACACCTTC
TRBJ2-1 | - | TRBV25-1 | - | CASIAQGYHNEQFF | TGTGCCAGCATCGCTCAGGGGTATCACAATGAGCAGTTCTTC
TRBJ2-3 | TRBD2 | TRBV5-1 | - | CASKEEGPAGGGTDTQYF | TGCGCCAGCAAGGAAGAGGGGCCAGCGGGAGGGGGCACAGATACGCAGTATTTT
TRBJ1-2 | - | TRBV11-2 | - | CASSPWRGGGYTF | TGTGCCAGCAGCCCTTGGAGGGGCGGGGGCTACACCTTC
TRBJ1-2 | TRBD1 | TRBV6-6 | - | CASSPGQAYGYTF | TGTGCCAGCTCTCCGGGACAGGCCTATGGCTACACCTTC
TRBJ2-2 | TRBD2 | TRBV5-1 | - | CASSLGARETGELFF | TGCGCCAGCAGCTTGGGGGCGCGGGAGACCGGGGAGCTGTTTTTT
TRBJ2-1 | TRBD2 | TRBV7-2 | - | CASSEGTSYNEQFF | TGTGCCAGCAGCGAAGGGACTAGCTACAATGAGCAGTTCTTC
TRBJ1-3 | - | TRBV10-1 | - | CASSESTGGGNTIYF | TGCGCCAGCAGTGAGTCGACAGGCGGCGGGAACACCATATATTTT
TRBJ1-2 | TRBD1 | TRBV5-4 | - | CASSLEGARGYTF | TGTGCCAGCAGCTTGGAGGGGGCACGCGGCTACACCTTC
TRBJ1-2 | - | TRBV19 | few | CASSIQGALYGYTF | TGTGCCAGTAGTATCCAGGGAGCCCTCTATGGCTACACCTTC